These 3 T cell receptor beta chains were sequenced from one sample in a study of blood T cells in healthy people across ages. For the second PCR, which ran for about 6 to 11 cycles, a sample-barcoded 5' primer and a J-beta primer mix were used. TCRdb ran MiXCR on the 5' RACE reads and lists one entry per CDR3 protein. Here the sample spans approximately 770,000 distinct CDR3 sequences, roughly 64% being singletons. The source material was blood. The receptors come from a man under 40 in good health.

J is TRBJ2-1 and V is TRBV20-1, with no clear D. The CDR3 extends over 15 amino acids. CDR1 is DFQATT, CDR2 SNEGSKA, per germline (reference sequence). The ends were cut back, 0 bases at V and 6 bases at J, with 15 bases in the middle. The CDR3 DNA reads TGCAGTGCTAGAGATTCTTCCTTTACGGTCAATGAGCAGTTCTTC. This sequence encodes CSARDSSFTVNEQFF.

The rearrangement joins TRBV25-1 to TRBJ2-1; D is ambiguous. Trimming removed 1 base from V and 9 bases from J, with 13 bases in between. There are 14 residues in the CDR3. Germline V gene sequence: CDR1 MGHDK, CDR2 SYGVNS. The CDR3 reads CASSEWALWGEQFF. The CDR3 DNA is TGTGCCAGCAGTGAATGGGCGTTGTGGGGTGAGCAGTTCTTC.

The chain links TRBV20-1 to TRBJ2-1; TRBD2 agrees at 7 bases. With V trimmed by 4 bases and J by 6 bases, 9 bases remained unmatched. Per germline, CDR1 DFQATT and CDR2 SNEGSKA (reference sequence). This CDR3 spans 14 amino acids. The CDR3 protein is CSATRAGRTNEQFF. The CDR3 bases are TGCAGTGCTACTCGAGCGGGGAGAACCAATGAGCAGTTCTTC.